This entry lists 30 T cell receptor beta chains sequenced from one sample in a study of blood T cell repertoires in COVID-19. Repertoires were generated with immunoSEQ multiplex PCR, while TCRdb's copy carries only in-frame clones and drops some. The table shows 30,000 to 35,000 clones, with 80% to 90% occurring only once. Sequenced input: peripheral blood. The receptors were gathered from a man at least 80 years old with active COVID-19.

V usage is TRBV28 and J usage is TRBJ1-5; possibly TRBD1 for D (5 bases). The CDR3 totals 15 residues. The germline V gene has CDR1 MDHEN and CDR2 SYDVKM. V lost 3 bases to trimming and J lost 3 bases, with 12 bases between them. The CDR3 DNA follows: TGTGCCAGCAGTTTGCGGCAGGGATTCAATCAGCCCCAGCATTTT. As protein: CASSLRQGFNQPQHF.

V gene TRBV6-5 combines with J gene TRBJ1-5, with 7 bases matching TRBD1. Germline lookup yields CDR1 MNHEY and CDR2 SVGAGI. This CDR3 region has 12 residues. The J segment lost 9 bases and the V segment lost 5 bases, leaving 4 bases of the junction unmatched. CDR3 sequence: CASSTGVGPQHF. In DNA form, the CDR3 reads TGTGCCAGCAGTACAGGGGTAGGGCCCCAGCATTTT.

There are a few counts of this clone. The rearrangement links TRBV19 to TRBJ2-7, with 12 bases matching TRBD2. This CDR3 has 18 residues. Germline V CDR1 and CDR2: LNHDA, SQIVND (reference sequence). V was clipped by 7 bases and J by 0 bases; unmatched bases: 13. CDR3 in amino acids: CASKTSGGRLRGSYEQYF. CDR3 DNA sequence: TGTGCCAGTAAAACTAGCGGGGGGAGACTAAGAGGCTCCTACGAGCAGTACTTC. Full variable domain (rest looked up from reference TRBV19 and TRBJ2-7): DGGITQSPKYLFRKEGQNVTLSCEQNLNHDAMYWYRQDPGQGLRLIYYSQIVNDFQKGDIAEGYSVSREKKESFPLTVTSAQKNPTAFYLCASKTSGGRLRGSYEQYFGPGTRLTVT.

The rearrangement links TRBV11-2 to TRBJ1-1; no clear D gene. The V gene's germline CDR1 is SGHAT and CDR2 FQNNGV. V shed 1 base and J shed 6 bases, with 12 bases lying between them. The length of the CDR3 is 14 residues. CDR3 sequence (DNA): TGTGCCAGCAGCTTAGCTCAGGAAAGGTCTGAAGCTTTCTTT. Amino acids: CASSLAQERSEAFF.

This clone was found a few times. The gene calls are TRBV4-1 and TRBJ2-7; TRBD1 agrees at 8 bases. With 4 bases clipped from V and 4 bases from J, the junction kept 9 bases outside the gene matches. CDR1 is MGHRA, CDR2 YSYEKL, per germline. CDR3 size: 15 residues. The CDR3 reads CASSRSPGQAYEQYF. The CDR3 DNA is TGCGCCAGCAGCCGCTCTCCGGGACAGGCGTACGAGCAGTACTTC.

Worth noting for this clone: This specimen includes other DNA sequences encoding the same CDR3. The chain couples TRBV18 to TRBJ1-5; the D gene is possibly TRBD1 (6 bases). CDR3 length: 13 residues. V was shortened by 2 bases and J by 5 bases, with 7 bases between the two germline ends. The germline gives CDR1 KGHSH, CDR2 LQKENI. The CDR3 sequence is CASSPGGDQPQHF. CDR3 bases: TGTGCCAGCTCACCAGGGGGCGATCAGCCCCAGCATTTT.

This chain links TRBV5-4 with TRBJ2-5, with D unresolved. Per the germline V gene, CDR1 is SGHNT and CDR2 is YYREEE (reference sequence). This CDR3 has 13 residues. V was clipped by 1 base and J by 1 base, with 5 bases between them. The CDR3 region is CASSLPSQETQYF. The CDR3 DNA reads as TGTGCCAGCAGCTTGCCGTCCCAAGAGACCCAGTACTTC.

The V gene is TRBV3-1 (or the pseudogene TRBV3-2), the J gene TRBJ2-7, with TRBD2 identical over 9 bases. This CDR3 is 16 amino acids long. With V trimmed by 4 bases and J by 4 bases, 11 bases remained unmatched. Germline V gene lookup returns CDR1 LGHDT and CDR2 YNNKEL (reference sequence). The CDR3 spells CASSPTSSGSAYEQYF. CDR3 sequence (DNA): TGTGCCAGCAGCCCTACTAGTAGCGGGAGCGCTTACGAGCAGTACTTC.

This clone was seen only a few times. This rearrangement joins TRBV25-1 to TRBJ2-1; 8 nucleotides align to TRBD1. J lost 7 bases, V lost 10 bases, and 12 bases had no gene match. The germline gives CDR1 MGHDK, CDR2 SYGVNS. This CDR3 has 14 amino acids. The CDR3 spells CATQESQGANEQFF. The DNA for the CDR3 is TGTGCCACCCAGGAGAGTCAGGGGGCTAATGAGCAGTTCTTC.

The genes are TRBV6-5 and TRBJ2-3; no clear D gene. The germline V gene encodes CDR1 MNHEY and CDR2 SVGAGI. CDR3 length: 14 residues. The germline V and J ends were trimmed by 2 bases and 2 bases, with 8 bases remaining between them. The CDR3 sequence is CASSYNDFTDTQYF. CDR3 nucleotides: TGTGCCAGCAGTTACAACGACTTCACAGATACGCAGTATTTT.

The chain recombines TRBV5-6 with TRBJ2-2; 7 bases map to TRBD1. With V trimmed by 2 bases and J by 4 bases, 8 bases remained unmatched. Germline-derived CDR1 and CDR2 are SGHDT and YYEEEE. The CDR3 is made up of 16 amino acids. The CDR3 DNA reads as TGTGCCAGCAGCTTACTAGGGGGCCCCTTCACCGGGGAGCTGTTTTTT. Its translation: CASSLLGGPFTGELFF. The full variable domain, rest sourced from reference TRBV5-6 and TRBJ2-2, is DAGVTQSPTHLIKTRGQQVTLRCSPKSGHDTVSWYQQALGQGPQFIFQYYEEEERQRGNFPDRFSGHQFPNYSSELNVNALLLGDSALYLCASSLLGGPFTGELFFGEGSRLTVL.

The gene calls are TRBV5-1 and TRBJ2-4, with TRBD1 as a possible D gene (7 bases). The CDR3 consists of 14 residues. Trimming shortened V by 3 bases and J by 6 bases, and 13 bases separated the two germline ends. Germline V gene data show CDR1 as SGHRS and CDR2 as YFSETQ. Here the CDR3 DNA reads TGCGCCAGCAGCTGGGGGGACAGTGGAAACATTCAGTACTTC. Its translation is CASSWGDSGNIQYF. The variable domain in full, completed from reference TRBV5-1 and TRBJ2-4, reads KAGVTQTPRYLIKTRGQQVTLSCSPISGHRSVSWYQQTPGQGLQFLFEYFSETQRNKGNFPGRFSGRQFSNSRSEMNVSTLELGDSALYLCASSWGDSGNIQYFGAGTRLSVL.

This chain links TRBV5-1 with TRBJ1-6, with 7 nucleotides matching TRBD1. Germline lookup yields CDR1 SGHRS and CDR2 YFSETQ. Trimming cost V 0 bases and J 10 bases; bases outside gene matches: 13. The CDR3 sequence is 17 residues long. The CDR3 DNA sequence: TGCGCCAGCAGCTTGGTCGTTGTCAGGGGGGTGCGGTCACCCCTCCACTTT. This codes for CASSLVVVRGVRSPLHF. The variable domain in full, completed from reference TRBV5-1 and TRBJ1-6, reads KAGVTQTPRYLIKTRGQQVTLSCSPISGHRSVSWYQQTPGQGLQFLFEYFSETQRNKGNFPGRFSGRQFSNSRSEMNVSTLELGDSALYLCASSLVVVRGVRSPLHFGNGTRLTVT.

V gene TRBV23-1 combines with J gene TRBJ1-1, with 7 positions matching TRBD1. TRBV23-1 is known as an ORF, though its function is uncertain. V dropped 0 bases and J dropped 3; count of bases not matched to a gene: 7. This CDR3 is built from 16 residues. This CDR3 reads CASSQSATGTHTEAFF. The CDR3, as DNA: TGCGCCAGCAGTCAATCGGCGACAGGGACCCACACTGAAGCTTTCTTT.

This clone was recorded once. The chain uses TRBV19 and TRBJ2-7; TRBD2 aligns across 9 bases. Trimming removed 5 bases from V and 9 bases from J; junction bases left unmatched: 20. The CDR3 runs 17 residues. CDR1 LNHDA and CDR2 SQIVND come from the germline V gene (reference sequence). CDR3 region: CASSSGTSLYLLYVQYF. In DNA, the CDR3 is TGTGCCAGTAGTTCCGGGACTAGCCTCTATCTGCTGTATGTGCAGTACTTC.

V and J are TRBV10-3 and TRBJ2-1; possible D gene TRBD1, 6 bases. The CDR3 consists of 14 residues. CDR1 and CDR2 (germline): ENHRY, SYGVKD. The V end was cut by 6 bases, the J end by 6 bases, with 15 bases between. CDR3 coding DNA: TGTGCCATCAGGGGATCAGAAGGGGGCAATGAGCAGTTCTTC. This gives the protein CAIRGSEGGNEQFF.

This rearrangement joins TRBV24-1 to TRBJ2-3, with D possibly being TRBD1 (6 bases). Germline values: CDR1 KGHDR, CDR2 SFDVKD. This CDR3 is 13 amino acids long. V lost 7 bases, J lost 4 bases, and 11 bases lay in between. CDR3 loop: CATSEGVPDTQYF. CDR3 in DNA: TGTGCCACCAGCGAGGGGGTACCAGATACGCAGTATTTT.

This chain connects TRBV18 to TRBJ2-2; D call uncertain. Trimming took 1 base from V and 1 from J, leaving 7 bases between them. This CDR3 is built from 15 residues. Germline V CDR1 and CDR2: KGHSH, LQKENI. CDR3 protein: CASSPRSRNTGELFF. In DNA form, the CDR3 reads TGTGCCAGCTCACCACGTTCCAGGAACACCGGGGAGCTGTTTTTT.

This clone showed up just a few times. J is TRBJ1-5 and V is TRBV5-1, with TRBD1 matching over 10 bases. This CDR3 has 18 amino acids. J was trimmed by 4 bases and V by 4 bases; bases with no gene match: 14. Germline V lookup: CDR1 SGHRS, CDR2 YFSETQ. The CDR3 DNA reads as TGCGCCAGCAGCCCTTACGGCTCAGGACAGGGGGAGAATCAGCCCCAGCATTTT. This encodes CASSPYGSGQGENQPQHF.

CDR3 amino acids: CSVGGQAAYNEQFF. The CDR3 DNA is TGCAGCGTTGGGGGACAAGCGGCCTACAATGAGCAGTTCTTC. V is TRBV29-1 and J is TRBJ2-1, with D perhaps TRBD1 (6 bases). This CDR3 comprises 14 residues. V was clipped by 4 bases and J by 2 bases, with 12 bases between them. Germline-derived CDR1 and CDR2 are SQVTM and ANQGSEA.

The rearrangement links TRBV5-1 to TRBJ2-5, with TRBD2 matching 8 bases. From germline, CDR1 is SGHRS and CDR2 YFSETQ. Germline trimming cut 3 bases from V and 5 bases from J; bases unmatched to any gene: 15. This CDR3 region has 17 residues. The CDR3 sequence: CASSSISGLVKGETQYF. CDR3 sequence (DNA): TGCGCCAGCAGCTCGATTTCGGGACTAGTTAAGGGGGAGACCCAGTACTTC.

The J gene is TRBJ2-6, the V gene TRBV7-9; TRBD1 is a possible D gene (5 bases). Germline CDR1 is SEHNR and CDR2 is FQNEAQ (reference sequence). The CDR3 is 16 residues long. Between the trimmed V and J ends, which lost 10 bases and 0 bases, there was a span of 16 bases. This CDR3 is CATFGQHHSGANVLTF. The CDR3 nucleotides read TGTGCCACCTTCGGACAACACCACTCTGGGGCCAACGTCCTGACTTTC.

Note on this clone: One end of the junction is discordant with germline, which a read error may explain. V usage is TRBV12-3 or TRBV12-4 and J usage is TRBJ2-1, with D possibly matching TRBD2 (6 bases). This CDR3 spans 12 amino acids. CDR3 coding DNA: TGTGCCAGCAGACCTCGGGGGAATGAGCAATTCTTC. It encodes CASRPRGNEQFF.

The CDR3: CASRVSVDTEAFF. CDR3 in DNA: TGTGCCAGCAGGGTTTCGGTAGACACTGAAGCTTTCTTT. This chain uses TRBV6-5 with TRBJ1-1; D is undetermined. Trimming pared 6 bases from V and 3 bases from J, leaving 11 bases between. The CDR3 is 13 amino acids. Germline values: CDR1 MNHEY, CDR2 SVGAGI.

The sample holds a few counts of this clone. The V gene is TRBV5-4, the J gene TRBJ2-7; 8 positions match TRBD1. The length of the CDR3 is 13 residues. Germline trimming cut 4 bases from V and 3 bases from J; bases unmatched to any gene: 3. CDR1 is SGHNT, CDR2 YYREEE, per germline (reference sequence). The CDR3 here is CASSRDRYYEQYF. The CDR3 nucleotides read TGTGCCAGCAGCCGGGACAGGTACTACGAGCAGTACTTC.

The V call is TRBV24-1, the J call TRBJ1-1, with 7 bases that match TRBD1. Germline V gene lookup returns CDR1 KGHDR and CDR2 SFDVKD. The CDR3 is made up of 13 amino acids. With 9 bases clipped from V and 1 base from J, the junction kept 4 bases outside the gene matches. Written as DNA, the CDR3 is TGTGCCACCCGCCGACAGGGGAACACTGAAGCTTTCTTT. Its protein is CATRRQGNTEAFF.

The chain couples TRBV6-1 to TRBJ1-3; D possibly corresponds to TRBD1 (5 bases). This CDR3 is 15 amino acids long. Germline CDR1 MNHNS, CDR2 SASEGT. V lost 2 bases and J lost 4, with 12 bases in between. CDR3 residues: CASSEPGLGGNTIYF. For the CDR3, the DNA is TGTGCCAGCAGTGAACCAGGGCTCGGGGGAAACACCATATATTTT.

The chain is built from TRBV11-2 and TRBJ1-1; 7 bases map to TRBD1. V trimming: 3 bases; J trimming: 4 bases; junction bases outside the gene matches: 5. This CDR3 contains 14 residues. The germline V gene has CDR1 SGHAT and CDR2 FQNNGV. The chain's CDR3 is CASSFQGVVTEAFF. The CDR3 DNA follows: TGTGCCAGCAGCTTCCAGGGGGTAGTCACTGAAGCTTTCTTT.

The chain links TRBV5-1 to TRBJ2-7; 7 bases agree with TRBD1. CDR1 and CDR2 from the germline V gene are SGHRS and YFSETQ. CDR3 size: 15 residues. The ends lost 5 bases at V and 4 bases at J; junction bases unmatched: 12. The CDR3 is CASSSSPGQTYEQYF. In DNA form, the CDR3 reads TGCGCCAGCAGTTCCTCACCGGGACAGACATACGAGCAGTACTTC.

J is TRBJ2-6 and V is TRBV19; TRBD2 aligns across 8 bases. The J segment lost 3 bases and the V segment lost 0 bases, leaving 4 bases of the junction unmatched. This CDR3 region has 17 residues. CDR1 is LNHDA, CDR2 SQIVND, per germline (reference sequence). The CDR3 is CASSIEAGTSGANVLTF. CDR3 DNA sequence: TGTGCCAGTAGTATAGAGGCCGGGACTAGTGGGGCCAACGTCCTGACTTTC. Drawing the rest from reference TRBV19 and TRBJ2-6, the complete variable domain is DGGITQSPKYLFRKEGQNVTLSCEQNLNHDAMYWYRQDPGQGLRLIYYSQIVNDFQKGDIAEGYSVSREKKESFPLTVTSAQKNPTAFYLCASSIEAGTSGANVLTFGAGSRLTVL.